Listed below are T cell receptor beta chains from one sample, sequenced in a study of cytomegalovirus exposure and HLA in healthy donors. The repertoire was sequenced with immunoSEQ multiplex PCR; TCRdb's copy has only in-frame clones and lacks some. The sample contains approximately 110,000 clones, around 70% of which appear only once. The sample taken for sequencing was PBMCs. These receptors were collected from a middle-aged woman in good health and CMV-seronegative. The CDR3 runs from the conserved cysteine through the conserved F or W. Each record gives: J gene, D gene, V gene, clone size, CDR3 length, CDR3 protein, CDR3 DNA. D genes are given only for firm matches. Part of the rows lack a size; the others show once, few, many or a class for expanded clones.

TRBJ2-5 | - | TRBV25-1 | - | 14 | CASSELGGAETQYF | TGTGCCAGCAGTGAATTAGGAGGGGCGGAGACCCAGTACTTC
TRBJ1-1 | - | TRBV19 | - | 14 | CASSRQVEATEAFF | TGTGCCAGTAGTAGACAGGTGGAGGCGACTGAAGCTTTCTTT
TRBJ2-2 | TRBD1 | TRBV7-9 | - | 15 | CASSLRDRVAGELFF | TGTGCCAGCAGCTTGAGGGACAGGGTCGCCGGGGAGCTGTTTTTT
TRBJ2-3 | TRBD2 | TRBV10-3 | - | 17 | CAISAPPGGRSTDTQYF | TGTGCCATCAGTGCTCCGCCCGGGGGGAGAAGCACAGATACGCAGTATTTT
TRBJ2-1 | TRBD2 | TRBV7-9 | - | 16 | CASSLRLAGGPSEQFF | TGTGCCAGCAGCTTACGGCTAGCGGGAGGGCCGAGTGAGCAGTTCTTC
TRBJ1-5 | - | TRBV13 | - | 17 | CASSPAPGVRGNQPQHF | TGTGCCAGCAGCCCCGCCCCAGGGGTTAGGGGCAATCAGCCCCAGCATTTT
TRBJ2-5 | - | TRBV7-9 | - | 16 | CASSSRNLSPGETQYF | TGTGCCAGCAGCTCTAGGAACCTCTCGCCGGGGGAGACCCAGTACTTC
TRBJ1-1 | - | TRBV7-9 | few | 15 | CASSLFSMNMTEAFF | TGTGCCAGCAGCTTATTCTCCATGAACATGACTGAAGCTTTCTTT
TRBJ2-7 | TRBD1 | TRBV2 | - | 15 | CASSDTQGSPYEQYF | TGTGCCAGCAGCGATACACAGGGGTCCCCCTACGAGCAGTACTTC
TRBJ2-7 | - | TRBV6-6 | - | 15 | CASSREGTAYYEQYF | TGTGCCAGCAGCCGGGAGGGGACAGCTTACTACGAGCAGTACTTC
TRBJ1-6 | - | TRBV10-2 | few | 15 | CASSDDPPADSPLHF | TGCGCCAGCAGTGATGATCCTCCGGCGGATTCACCCCTCCACTTT
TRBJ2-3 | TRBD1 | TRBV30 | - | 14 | CAWGQTGAPDTQYF | TGTGCCTGGGGCCAGACAGGGGCTCCAGATACGCAGTATTTT
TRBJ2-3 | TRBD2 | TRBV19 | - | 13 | CASKRGATDTQYF | TGTGCCAGTAAGCGGGGGGCCACAGATACGCAGTATTTT
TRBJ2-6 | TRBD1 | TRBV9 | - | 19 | CASSTKQGIRKSGANVLTF | TGTGCCAGCAGCACCAAACAGGGGATAAGGAAATCTGGGGCCAACGTCCTGACTTTC
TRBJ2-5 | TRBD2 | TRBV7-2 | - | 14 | CASSERTSRETQYF | TGTGCCAGCAGCGAGCGGACTAGTCGAGAGACCCAGTACTTC
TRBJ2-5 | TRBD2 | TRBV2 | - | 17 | CASSTSLAGGVRETQYF | TGTGCCAGCAGCACCTCCTTAGCGGGAGGGGTGCGGGAGACCCAGTACTTC
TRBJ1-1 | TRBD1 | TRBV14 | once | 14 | CASSRSTGGTEAFF | TGTGCCAGCAGCCGATCGACAGGGGGCACTGAAGCTTTCTTT
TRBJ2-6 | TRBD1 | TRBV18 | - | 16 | CASSRDRVAGANVLTF | TGTGCCAGCTCCCGGGACAGGGTTGCTGGGGCCAACGTCCTGACTTTC
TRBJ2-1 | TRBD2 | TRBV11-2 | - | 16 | CASSFLGGLAGNEQFF | TGTGCCAGCAGCTTCCTAGGGGGACTAGCGGGAAACGAGCAGTTCTTC
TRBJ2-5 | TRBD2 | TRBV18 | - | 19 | CASSNIPRMGLAGQETQYF | TGTGCCAGCTCAAACATCCCGCGAATGGGACTAGCGGGGCAAGAGACCCAGTACTTC
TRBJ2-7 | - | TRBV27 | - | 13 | CASSDPGTYEQYF | TGTGCCAGCAGTGATCCCGGTACCTACGAGCAGTACTTC
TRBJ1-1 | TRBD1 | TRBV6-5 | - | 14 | CASRPQGWNTEAFF | TGTGCCAGCAGGCCACAGGGGTGGAACACTGAAGCTTTCTTT